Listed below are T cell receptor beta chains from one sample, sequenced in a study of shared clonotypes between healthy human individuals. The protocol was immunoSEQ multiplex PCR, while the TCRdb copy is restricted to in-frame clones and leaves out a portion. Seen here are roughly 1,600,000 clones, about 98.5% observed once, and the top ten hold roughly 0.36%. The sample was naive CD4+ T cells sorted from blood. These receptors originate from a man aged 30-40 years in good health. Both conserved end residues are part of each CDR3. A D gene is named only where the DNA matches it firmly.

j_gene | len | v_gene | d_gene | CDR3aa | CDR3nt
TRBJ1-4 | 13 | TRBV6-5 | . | CASSRRRNEKLFF | TGTGCCAGCAGCCGACGAAGAAATGAAAAACTGTTTTTT
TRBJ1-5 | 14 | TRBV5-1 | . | CASSSGGGNQPQHF | TGCGCCAGCAGCTCCGGAGGTGGGAATCAGCCCCAGCATTTT
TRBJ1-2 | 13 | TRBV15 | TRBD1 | CATSRGTGYGYTF | TGTGCCACCAGCAGAGGGACAGGGTATGGCTACACCTTC
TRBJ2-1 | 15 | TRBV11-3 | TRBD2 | CASSLGLAGVNEQFF | TGTGCCAGCAGCCTGGGACTAGCGGGAGTGAATGAGCAGTTCTTC
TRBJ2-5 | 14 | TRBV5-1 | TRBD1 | CASSLRQGKETQYF | TGCGCCAGCAGCTTGAGACAGGGTAAAGAGACCCAGTACTTC
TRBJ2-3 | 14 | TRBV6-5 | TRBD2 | CASSLVAGTDTQYF | TGTGCCAGCAGTCTGGTAGCGGGTACAGATACGCAGTATTTT
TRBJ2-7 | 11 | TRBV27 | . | CASSKGYEQYF | TGTGCCAGCTCAAAGGGCTACGAGCAGTACTTC
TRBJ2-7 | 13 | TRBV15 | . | CATSRDRLREQYF | TGTGCCACCAGCAGAGATCGGCTTCGCGAGCAGTACTTC
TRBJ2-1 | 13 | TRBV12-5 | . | CASGLLLAGEQFF | TGTGCTAGTGGTTTGCTGCTTGCCGGGGAGCAGTTCTTC
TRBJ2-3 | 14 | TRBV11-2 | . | CASSSSAKGDTQYF | TGTGCCAGTTCCTCTAGCGCCAAGGGGGATACGCAGTATTTT
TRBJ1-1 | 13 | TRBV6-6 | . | CASSHGGNTEAFF | TGTGCCAGCAGCCACGGGGGGAACACTGAAGCTTTCTTT
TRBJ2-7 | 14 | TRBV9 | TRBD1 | CASSVRGQGVEQYF | TGTGCCAGCAGCGTCAGGGGACAGGGTGTCGAGCAGTACTTC
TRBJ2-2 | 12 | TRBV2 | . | CASGQNTGELFF | TGTGCCAGTGGACAGAACACCGGGGAGCTGTTTTTT